This T cell receptor (beta chain) was sequenced in a study of T-cell memory formation after mild COVID-19. TCRalpha and TCRbeta libraries used 5'RACE with constant-segment primers and UMIs. TCRdb re-derived calls from the 5' RACE reads in MiXCR, one entry per CDR3 protein. The data show 50,000 to 75,000 distinct CDR3 sequences, roughly 10% seen once. Comment on this clonotype: Its specificity is not known.

Trimming took 3 bases from V and 10 from J, leaving 16 bases between them. The CDR3 extends over 15 amino acids. General study results and limits: Clones contracting across day 15 to 85 had a balanced CD4/CD8 profile; later expanding clones leaned CD4+. In second-wave clones peaking day 37, SARS-CoV-2 specificity remained unconfirmed.

The sample comprised PBMCs or a T cell subset sorted from them (not recorded which). This TCR came from a man between 18 and 35 years old who had mild COVID-19 (a few samples of this study predate the infection). Cell type and time point are not known. The chain joins TRBV12-3 or TRBV12-4 to TRBJ1-6; D is unresolved. The CDR3 DNA reads as TGTGCCAGCAGTTTTATTACGGGCGTAGGATCACCCCTCCACTTT. As protein: CASSFITGVGSPLHF.